This entry lists 9 T cell receptor beta chains sequenced from one sample in a study of T cell responses to AZD1222 COVID-19 vaccine. TCRdb keeps only in-frame clones here, not all; method: immunoSEQ multiplex PCR. The sample has over 85,000 clones, around 89% seen once. The specimen was peripheral blood, collected on day 0 of AZD1222 vaccination. The receptors derive from an adult in good health.

The chain combines TRBV9 with TRBJ1-2; tentative D call: TRBD1 (5 bases). V shed 0 bases and J shed 8 bases, with 11 bases lying between them. CDR1 is SGDLS and CDR2 is YYNGEE in the germline V gene. CDR3 length equals 13 residues. The CDR3 loop is CASSVGSGHGYTF. DNA for the CDR3: TGTGCCAGCAGCGTAGGGTCAGGGCACGGCTACACCTTC.

A remark on this clone: Other DNA sequences in this sample translate to the same CDR3. The chain links TRBV2 to TRBJ2-1; D is unresolved. This CDR3 comprises 11 residues. CDR1 is SNHLY, CDR2 FYNNEI, per germline. The V and J ends lost 3 bases and 4 bases respectively, with 1 base between them. The CDR3 DNA sequence: TGTGCCAGCAGTGAGTACAATGAGCAGTTCTTC. Translated: CASSEYNEQFF.

The chain has TRBV19 and TRBJ2-1, with 12 bases fitting TRBD2. The CDR3 has 16 amino acids. V shed 6 bases, J shed 0 bases, and the junction held 3 bases outside the gene matches. Germline CDR1 reads LNHDA; CDR2 reads SQIVND (reference sequence). The CDR3 sequence: CASRGLAGSSYNEQFF. In DNA, the CDR3 is TGTGCCAGTAGAGGACTAGCGGGAAGCTCCTACAATGAGCAGTTCTTC. Looking up the rest from reference TRBV19 and TRBJ2-1 gives the full variable domain: DGGITQSPKYLFRKEGQNVTLSCEQNLNHDAMYWYRQDPGQGLRLIYYSQIVNDFQKGDIAEGYSVSREKKESFPLTVTSAQKNPTAFYLCASRGLAGSSYNEQFFGPGTRLTVL.

The chain is built from TRBV14 and TRBJ1-1; D not resolved. Germline V CDR1 and CDR2: SGHDN, FVKESK. There are 13 residues in the CDR3. V lost 3 bases and J lost 6, with 11 bases in between. The CDR3 DNA reads TGTGCCAGCAGCCACTTGAGGGTCGCTGAAGCTTTCTTT. Its protein is CASSHLRVAEAFF.

The gene calls are TRBV27 and TRBJ2-7, with TRBD1 matching 8 bases. V lost 5 bases to trimming and J lost 4 bases; unmatched junction nucleotides: 4. Germline lookup yields CDR1 MNHEY and CDR2 SMNVEV (reference sequence). This CDR3 contains 13 residues. The CDR3 is CASSPRQGYEQYF. As DNA, the CDR3 is TGTGCCAGCAGTCCGCGACAGGGGTACGAGCAGTACTTC.

The gene calls are TRBV28 and TRBJ1-1, with unresolved D. This CDR3 comprises 13 residues. The V and J ends lost 5 bases and 1 base respectively, with 8 bases between them. CDR1 and CDR2 from the germline V gene are MDHEN and SYDVKM. CDR3 sequence reads: CASSQLRNTEAFF. CDR3 nucleotide sequence: TGTGCCAGCAGTCAATTGAGGAACACTGAAGCTTTCTTT.

This chain connects TRBV18 to TRBJ2-1; TRBD2 aligns across 10 bases. The CDR3 covers 14 residues. Per germline, CDR1 KGHSH and CDR2 LQKENI. V was clipped by 5 bases and J by 7 bases; unmatched bases: 5. The CDR3 spells CASSAGLAPNEQFF. CDR3 bases: TGTGCCAGCTCAGCGGGACTAGCGCCGAATGAGCAGTTCTTC.

Comment on this clone: In the same sample, other DNA sequences code for this CDR3. V is TRBV28 and J is TRBJ1-5; D not certain. This CDR3 has 12 amino acids. Trimming removed 3 bases at V and 5 bases at J, with 5 bases between. In germline, CDR1 is MDHEN, CDR2 SYDVKM. CDR3 DNA: TGTGCCAGCAGTTTGGGGTATCAGCCCCAGCATTTT. This gives the protein CASSLGYQPQHF.

The gene calls are TRBV7-8 and TRBJ2-1, with 15 bases that match TRBD2. The CDR3 has 16 residues. Germline loops: CDR1 SGHVS, CDR2 FQNEAQ. Losses at the gene ends were 1 base for V and 10 bases for J; bases not matched to a gene: 5. CDR3 sequence: CASSLEGLAGGREQFF. The DNA of the CDR3 is TGTGCCAGCAGCTTAGAGGGACTAGCGGGGGGACGCGAGCAGTTCTTC.